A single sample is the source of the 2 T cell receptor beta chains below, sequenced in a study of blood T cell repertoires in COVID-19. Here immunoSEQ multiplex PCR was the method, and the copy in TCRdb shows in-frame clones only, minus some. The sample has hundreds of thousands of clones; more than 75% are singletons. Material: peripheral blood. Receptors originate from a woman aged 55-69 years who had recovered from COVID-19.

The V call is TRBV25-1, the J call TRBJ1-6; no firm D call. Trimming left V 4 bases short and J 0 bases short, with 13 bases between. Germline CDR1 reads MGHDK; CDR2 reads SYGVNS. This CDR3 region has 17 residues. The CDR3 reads CASSVAGQSSYNSPLHF. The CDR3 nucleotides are TGTGCCAGCAGTGTGGCAGGTCAGAGCTCCTATAATTCACCCCTCCACTTT.

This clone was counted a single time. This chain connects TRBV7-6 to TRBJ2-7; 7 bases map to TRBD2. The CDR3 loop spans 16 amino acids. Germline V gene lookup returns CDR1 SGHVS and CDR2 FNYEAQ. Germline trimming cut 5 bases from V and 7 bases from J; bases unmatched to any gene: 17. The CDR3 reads CASSPTAGVTKGEQYF. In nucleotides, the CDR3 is TGTGCCAGCAGCCCCACGGCGGGGGTGACAAAGGGGGAGCAGTACTTC.